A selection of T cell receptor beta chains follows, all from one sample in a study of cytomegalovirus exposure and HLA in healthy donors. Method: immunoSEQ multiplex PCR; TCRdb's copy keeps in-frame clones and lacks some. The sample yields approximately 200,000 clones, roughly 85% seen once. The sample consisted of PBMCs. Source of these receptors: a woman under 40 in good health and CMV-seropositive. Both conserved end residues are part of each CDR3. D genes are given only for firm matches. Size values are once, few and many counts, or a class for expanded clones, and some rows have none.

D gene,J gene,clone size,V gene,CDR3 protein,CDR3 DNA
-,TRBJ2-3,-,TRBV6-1,CASSEIGESTDTQYF,TGTGCCAGCAGTGAAATAGGGGAAAGCACAGATACGCAGTATTTT
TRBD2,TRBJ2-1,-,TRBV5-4,CASSTSGGAYNEQFF,TGTGCCAGCAGCACAAGCGGGGGGGCTTACAATGAGCAGTTCTTC
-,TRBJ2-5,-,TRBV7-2,CASSPTAQETQYF,TGTGCCAGCAGCCCCACCGCACAGGAGACCCAGTACTTC
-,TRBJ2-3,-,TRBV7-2,CASAIGVIITDTQYF,TGTGCCAGCGCAATCGGGGTAATAATCACAGATACGCAGTATTTT
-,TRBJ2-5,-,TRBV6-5,CASSYMRGPQETQYF,TGTGCCAGCAGTTACATGCGGGGGCCTCAAGAGACCCAGTACTTC
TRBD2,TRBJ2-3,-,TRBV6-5,CASGLRGTTDTQYF,TGTGCCAGTGGTTTGCGGGGGACCACAGATACGCAGTATTTT
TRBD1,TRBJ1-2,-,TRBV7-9,CASSPETGDGYTF,TGTGCCAGCAGCCCGGAGACAGGGGATGGCTACACCTTC
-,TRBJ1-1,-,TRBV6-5,CASKQGRDTEAFF,TGTGCCAGCAAACAGGGAAGGGACACTGAAGCTTTCTTT
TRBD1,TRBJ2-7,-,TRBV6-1,CASSVGTESSYEQYF,TGTGCCAGCAGTGTTGGGACAGAAAGCTCCTACGAGCAGTACTTC
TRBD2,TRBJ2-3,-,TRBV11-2,CASSPSGISTDTQYF,TGTGCCAGCAGCCCTAGCGGGATTAGCACAGATACGCAGTATTTT
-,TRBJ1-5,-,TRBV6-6,CASTPGGQPQHF,TGTGCCAGCACCCCGGGGGGTCAGCCCCAGCATTTT
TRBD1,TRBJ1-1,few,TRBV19,CASSMGTGGAKTEAFF,TGTGCCAGTAGTATGGGGACAGGGGGCGCAAAAACTGAAGCTTTCTTT
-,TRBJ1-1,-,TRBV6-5,CASSYSARLNTEAFF,TGTGCCAGCAGTTACTCCGCCAGGTTGAACACTGAAGCTTTCTTT
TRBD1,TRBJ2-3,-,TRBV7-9,CASRLLQGVEDTQYF,TGTGCCAGCAGACTATTACAGGGGGTTGAAGATACGCAGTATTTT
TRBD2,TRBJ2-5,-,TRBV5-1,CASATSGGTQETQYF,TGCGCCAGCGCTACTAGCGGGGGGACCCAAGAGACCCAGTACTTC
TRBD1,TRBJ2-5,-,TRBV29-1,CSVRTGFQETQYF,TGCAGCGTTAGGACAGGGTTCCAAGAGACCCAGTACTTC
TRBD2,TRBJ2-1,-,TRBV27,CASSITSGSIGEQFF,TGTGCCAGCAGTATTACTAGCGGGAGTATCGGTGAGCAGTTCTTC
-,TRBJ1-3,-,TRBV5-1,CASSLTGFGNTIYF,TGCGCCAGCAGCTTAACGGGGTTTGGAAACACCATATATTTT